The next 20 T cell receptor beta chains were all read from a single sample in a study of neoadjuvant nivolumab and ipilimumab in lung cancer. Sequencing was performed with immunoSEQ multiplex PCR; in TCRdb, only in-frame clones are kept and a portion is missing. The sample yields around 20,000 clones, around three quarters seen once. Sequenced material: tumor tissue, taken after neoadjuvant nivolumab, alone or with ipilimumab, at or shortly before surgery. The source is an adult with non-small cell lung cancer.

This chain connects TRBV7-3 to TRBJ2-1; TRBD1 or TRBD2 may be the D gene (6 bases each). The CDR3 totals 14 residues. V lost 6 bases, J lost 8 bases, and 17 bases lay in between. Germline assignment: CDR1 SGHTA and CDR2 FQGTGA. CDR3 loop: CASSRGGPSDEQFF. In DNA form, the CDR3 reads TGTGCCAGCAGTCGTGGGGGGCCGAGCGATGAGCAGTTCTTC.

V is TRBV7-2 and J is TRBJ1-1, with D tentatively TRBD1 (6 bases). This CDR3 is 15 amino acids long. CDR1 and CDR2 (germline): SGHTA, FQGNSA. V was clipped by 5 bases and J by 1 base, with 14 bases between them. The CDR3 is CASSGGREANTEAFF. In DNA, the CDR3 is TGTGCCAGCAGCGGGGGCCGGGAGGCGAACACTGAAGCTTTCTTT.

DNA for the CDR3: TGTGCCAGCAGCTTACGGCTAGCGGGAGCGAGAGATACGCAGTATTTT. This codes for CASSLRLAGARDTQYF. The chain employs TRBV7-2 and TRBJ2-3; 10 bases fit TRBD2. The CDR3 runs to 16 residues. Germline CDR1 reads SGHTA; CDR2 reads FQGNSA. After removal of 2 bases from V and 5 bases from J, the junction contained 7 bases not matched to a gene.

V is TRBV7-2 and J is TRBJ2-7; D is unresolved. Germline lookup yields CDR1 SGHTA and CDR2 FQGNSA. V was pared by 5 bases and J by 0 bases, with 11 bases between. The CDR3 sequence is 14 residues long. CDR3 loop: CASSRPFGSYEQYF. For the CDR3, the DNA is TGTGCCAGCAGCCGTCCCTTTGGCTCCTACGAGCAGTACTTC.

CDR3 in amino acids: CAWSVLAGVADTQYF. Written as DNA, the CDR3 is TGTGCCTGGAGTGTACTAGCGGGAGTCGCAGATACGCAGTATTTT. The rearrangement joins TRBV30 to TRBJ2-3; TRBD2 matches at 11 bases. The germline CDR1 and CDR2 sequences are GTSNPN and SVGIG (reference sequence). There are 15 residues in the CDR3. Trimming took 0 bases from V and 4 from J; bases not matched to a gene: 3.

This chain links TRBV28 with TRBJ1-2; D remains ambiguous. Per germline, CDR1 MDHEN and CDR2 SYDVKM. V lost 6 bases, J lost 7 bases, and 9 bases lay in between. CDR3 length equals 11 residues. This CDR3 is CASSDRGGYTF. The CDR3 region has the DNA TGTGCCAGCAGCGACCGTGGTGGCTACACCTTC.

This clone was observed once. Here the CDR3 reads CASSPEPWGREKYF. The CDR3 region has the DNA TGTGCCAGCAGCCCTGAGCCGTGGGGGCGGGAGAAGTATTTT. The rearrangement uses TRBV5-6 and TRBJ2-3, with D possibly TRBD2 on 7 matching bases. CDR1 is SGHDT and CDR2 is YYEEEE in the germline V gene. This CDR3 has 14 amino acids. V lost 4 bases and J 13 bases, leaving 22 bases between the germline ends.

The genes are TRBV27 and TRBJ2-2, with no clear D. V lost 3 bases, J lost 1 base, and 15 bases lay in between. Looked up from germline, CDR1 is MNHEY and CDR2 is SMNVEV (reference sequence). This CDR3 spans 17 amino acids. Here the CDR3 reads CASSFITDSGNTGELFF. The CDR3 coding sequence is TGTGCCAGCAGTTTTATCACCGACTCCGGGAACACCGGGGAGCTGTTTTTT.

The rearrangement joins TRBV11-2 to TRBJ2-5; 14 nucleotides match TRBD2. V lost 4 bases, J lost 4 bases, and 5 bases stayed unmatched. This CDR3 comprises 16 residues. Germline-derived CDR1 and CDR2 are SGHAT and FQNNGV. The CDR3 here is CASSYGLAGGGETQYF. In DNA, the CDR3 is TGTGCCAGCAGCTACGGACTAGCGGGAGGTGGAGAGACCCAGTACTTC.

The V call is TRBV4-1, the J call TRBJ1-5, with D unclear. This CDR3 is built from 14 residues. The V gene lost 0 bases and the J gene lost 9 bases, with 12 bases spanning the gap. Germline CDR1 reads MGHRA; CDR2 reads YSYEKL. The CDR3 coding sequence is TGCGCCAGCAGCCAAGACTTATCCGGATTGCCCCAGCATTTT. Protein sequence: CASSQDLSGLPQHF.

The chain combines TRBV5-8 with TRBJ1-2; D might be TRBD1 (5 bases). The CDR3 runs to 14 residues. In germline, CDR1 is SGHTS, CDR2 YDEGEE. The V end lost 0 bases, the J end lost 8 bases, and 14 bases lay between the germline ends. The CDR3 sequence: CASSLAGFKGGYTF. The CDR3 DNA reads TGTGCCAGCAGCTTGGCAGGGTTCAAGGGAGGCTACACCTTC.

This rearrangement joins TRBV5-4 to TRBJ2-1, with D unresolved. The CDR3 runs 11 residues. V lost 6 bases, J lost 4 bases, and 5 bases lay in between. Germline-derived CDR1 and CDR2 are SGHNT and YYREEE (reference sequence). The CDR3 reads CASTRYNEQFF. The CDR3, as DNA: TGTGCCAGCACTCGATACAATGAGCAGTTCTTC.

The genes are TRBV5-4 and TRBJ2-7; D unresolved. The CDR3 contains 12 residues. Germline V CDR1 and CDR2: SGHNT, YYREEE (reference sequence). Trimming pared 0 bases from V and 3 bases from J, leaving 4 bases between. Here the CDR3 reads CASSLGYYEQYF. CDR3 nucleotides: TGTGCCAGCAGCTTGGGATACTACGAGCAGTACTTC.

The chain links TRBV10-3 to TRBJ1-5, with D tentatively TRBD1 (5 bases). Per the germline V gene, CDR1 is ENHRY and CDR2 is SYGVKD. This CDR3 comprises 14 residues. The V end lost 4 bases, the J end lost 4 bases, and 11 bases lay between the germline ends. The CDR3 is CAISGQRGNQPQHF. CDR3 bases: TGTGCCATCAGTGGACAGAGAGGGAATCAGCCCCAGCATTTT.

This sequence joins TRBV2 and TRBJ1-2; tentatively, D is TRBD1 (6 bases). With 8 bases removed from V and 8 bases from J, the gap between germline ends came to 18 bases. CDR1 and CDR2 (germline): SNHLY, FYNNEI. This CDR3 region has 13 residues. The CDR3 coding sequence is TGTGCCAGCGACGTCCTACAGGGAAGAGGCTACACCTTC. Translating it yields CASDVLQGRGYTF.

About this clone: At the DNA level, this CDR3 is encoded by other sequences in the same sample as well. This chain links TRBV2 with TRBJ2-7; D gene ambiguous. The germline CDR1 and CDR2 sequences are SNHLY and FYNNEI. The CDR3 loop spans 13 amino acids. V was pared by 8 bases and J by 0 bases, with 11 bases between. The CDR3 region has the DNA TGTGCCAGCCGTTACCAAGTCTCCTACGAGCAGTACTTC. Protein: CASRYQVSYEQYF.

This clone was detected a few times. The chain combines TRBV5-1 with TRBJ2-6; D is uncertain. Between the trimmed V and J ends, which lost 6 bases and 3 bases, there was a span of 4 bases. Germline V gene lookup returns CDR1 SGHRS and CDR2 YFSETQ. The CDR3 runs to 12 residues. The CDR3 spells CASTGGANVLTF. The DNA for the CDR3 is TGCGCCAGCACGGGTGGGGCCAACGTCCTGACTTTC.

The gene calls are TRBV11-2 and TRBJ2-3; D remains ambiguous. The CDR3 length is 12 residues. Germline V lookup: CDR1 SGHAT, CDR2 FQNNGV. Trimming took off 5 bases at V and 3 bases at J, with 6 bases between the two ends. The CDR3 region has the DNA TGTGCCAGCAGCCCGGATACAGATACGCAGTATTTT. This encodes CASSPDTDTQYF.

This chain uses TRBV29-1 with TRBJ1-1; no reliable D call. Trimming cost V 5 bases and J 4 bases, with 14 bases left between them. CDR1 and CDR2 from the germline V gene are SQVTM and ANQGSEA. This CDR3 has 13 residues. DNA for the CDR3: TGCAGCGTTCAGACGTACGGCGGCACTGAAGCTTTCTTT. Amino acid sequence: CSVQTYGGTEAFF.

This CDR3 reads CASRDISSYEQYF. The CDR3 region has the DNA TGTGCCTCCCGGGACATAAGCTCCTACGAGCAGTACTTC. The chain links TRBV6-7 to TRBJ2-7; tentative D call: TRBD1 (6 bases). TRBV6-7 is an ORF for which the function is uncertain. Between the trimmed V and J ends, which lost 11 bases and 0 bases, there was a span of 14 bases. This CDR3 comprises 13 residues.